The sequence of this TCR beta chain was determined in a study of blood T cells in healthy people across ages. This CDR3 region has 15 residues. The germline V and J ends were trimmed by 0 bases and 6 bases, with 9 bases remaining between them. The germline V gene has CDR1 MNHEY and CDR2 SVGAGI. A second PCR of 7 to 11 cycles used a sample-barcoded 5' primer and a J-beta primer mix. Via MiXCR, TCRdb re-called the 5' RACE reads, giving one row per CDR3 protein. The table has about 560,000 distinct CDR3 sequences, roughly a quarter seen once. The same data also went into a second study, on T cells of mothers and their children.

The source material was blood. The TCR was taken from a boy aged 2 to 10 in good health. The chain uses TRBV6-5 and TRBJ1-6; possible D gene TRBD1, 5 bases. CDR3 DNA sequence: TGTGCCAGCAGTTACTCCGGGACGGCTAATTCACCCCTCCACTTT. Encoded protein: CASSYSGTANSPLHF.